The 21 T cell receptor beta chains below come from one sample, sequenced in a study of OX40 agonist ivuxolimab in advanced cancers. Some clones are missing from TCRdb's copy, which holds only in-frame ones; the method was immunoSEQ multiplex PCR. In the table there are 75,000 or so clones, roughly 83% of which are singletons. Sequencing used CD4+ or CD8+ T cells sorted from blood, obtained in a trial of the OX40 agonist ivuxolimab. The receptors originated from an adult with an advanced solid tumor such as melanoma, head and neck, liver or kidney cancer.

CDR3 in amino acids: CASSPRPLNTEAFF. The CDR3 DNA reads TGTGCCAGCAGCCCTCGACCGCTGAACACTGAAGCTTTCTTT. V usage is TRBV7-9 and J usage is TRBJ1-1; D is ambiguous. CDR3 length: 14 amino acids. Germline CDR1 and CDR2: SEHNR and FQNEAQ (reference sequence). The V end was cut by 5 bases, the J end by 0 bases, with 10 bases between.

The chain carries TRBV28 and TRBJ2-3, with D unresolved. The CDR3 extends over 12 amino acids. The V end lost 4 bases, the J end lost 5 bases, and 7 bases lay between the germline ends. The V gene's germline CDR1 is MDHEN and CDR2 SYDVKM. CDR3 loop: CASSSRLDTQYF. In DNA form, the CDR3 reads TGTGCCAGCAGTTCGCGCCTAGATACGCAGTATTTT.

This clone was picked up a small number of times. V and J are TRBV5-6 and TRBJ1-2; the D is unclear. Germline loops: CDR1 SGHDT, CDR2 YYEEEE. The CDR3 loop spans 13 amino acids. V lost 0 bases and J 6 bases, leaving 9 bases between the germline ends. CDR3 protein: CASSLGVADGYTF. Here the CDR3 DNA reads TGTGCCAGCAGCTTGGGGGTGGCGGATGGCTACACCTTC. The full variable domain, in which reference TRBV5-6 and TRBJ1-2 provide the parts outside the CDR3, is DAGVTQSPTHLIKTRGQQVTLRCSPKSGHDTVSWYQQALGQGPQFIFQYYEEEERQRGNFPDRFSGHQFPNYSSELNVNALLLGDSALYLCASSLGVADGYTFGSGTRLTVV.

This clone came up once. In DNA, the CDR3 is TGCGCCAGCAGCCTCAGGTCCGGGACAGGGAATGGCTACACCTTC. Residues: CASSLRSGTGNGYTF. This rearrangement joins TRBV4-1 to TRBJ1-2, with 9 nucleotides matching TRBD1. The CDR3 consists of 15 residues. J was trimmed by 6 bases and V by 4 bases; bases with no gene match: 9. Germline V gene lookup returns CDR1 MGHRA and CDR2 YSYEKL.

The chain carries TRBV5-4 and TRBJ2-6; TRBD2 might be the D (5 bases). Germline V lookup: CDR1 SGHNT, CDR2 YYREEE (reference sequence). With 4 bases removed from V and 4 bases from J, the gap between germline ends came to 21 bases. The CDR3 is made up of 18 amino acids. CDR3 in amino acids: CASSPGIGKGSGANVLTF. In DNA form, the CDR3 reads TGTGCCAGCAGCCCCGGGATCGGAAAGGGCTCGGGGGCCAACGTCCTGACTTTC.

This chain connects TRBV9 to TRBJ2-7; D is unresolved. The germline gives CDR1 SGDLS, CDR2 YYNGEE. Trimming stripped 4 bases from V and 3 bases from J, with 20 bases between. This CDR3 comprises 16 residues. The CDR3 nucleotides read TGTGCCAGCAGCCTCAACGCGGACCCCGGTGGCTACGAGCAGTACTTC. As protein: CASSLNADPGGYEQYF. Complete variable domain (other parts from reference TRBV9 and TRBJ2-7): DSGVTQTPKHLITATGQRVTLRCSPRSGDLSVYWYQQSLDQGLQFLIQYYNGEERAKGNILERFSAQQFPDLHSELNLSSLELGDSALYFCASSLNADPGGYEQYFGPGTRLTVT.

V is TRBV4-2 and J is TRBJ1-1; D gene uncertain. Germline CDR1 is LGHNA and CDR2 is YNFKEQ. The germline V and J ends were trimmed by 4 bases and 3 bases, with 9 bases remaining between them. The CDR3 is made up of 13 amino acids. CDR3: CASSPARYTEAFF. Here the CDR3 DNA reads TGTGCCAGCAGCCCCGCCAGGTACACTGAAGCTTTCTTT.

This clone was detected a few times. The CDR3 coding sequence is TGCGCCAGCAGCCAAGGACAGGGCACTGGAAACACCATATATTTT. Translation: CASSQGQGTGNTIYF. The rearrangement joins TRBV4-1 to TRBJ1-3; 7 bases fit TRBD1. The CDR3 is 15 residues long. Germline V gene data show CDR1 as MGHRA and CDR2 as YSYEKL. The junction had 2 bases not matched to a gene; V was cut back by 1 base and J by 2 bases.

The rearrangement joins TRBV5-1 to TRBJ2-2; 14 bases map to TRBD2. The CDR3 totals 18 residues. The junction had 10 bases not matched to a gene; V was cut back by 4 bases and J by 5 bases. CDR1 and CDR2 from the germline V gene are SGHRS and YFSETQ. Here the CDR3 reads CASSRNPGTSGSTGELFF. The DNA of the CDR3 is TGCGCCAGCAGCAGGAACCCCGGGACTAGCGGGAGTACCGGGGAGCTGTTTTTT.

The rearrangement links TRBV30 to TRBJ2-3; 7 bases are a match to TRBD1. Germline V gives CDR1 GTSNPN, CDR2 SVGIG (reference sequence). This CDR3 is 14 amino acids long. Trimming at V came to 4 bases and at J to 4 bases, leaving 8 bases not matched to a gene. The CDR3 sequence: CAWKATGQADTQYF. The CDR3 DNA is TGTGCCTGGAAGGCGACAGGGCAAGCAGATACGCAGTATTTT.

The V and J genes are TRBV6-6 and TRBJ2-7; D is unresolved. Trimming removed 4 bases at V and 2 bases at J, with 9 bases between. CDR3 length: 13 amino acids. The germline V gene has CDR1 MNHNY and CDR2 SVGAGI (reference sequence). CDR3 nucleotides: TGTGCCAGCAGTTCGTCAGTTACCTACGAGCAGTACTTC. Residues: CASSSSVTYEQYF.

This CDR3 is CASSRTGTGSYEQYF. The CDR3 DNA follows: TGCGCCAGCAGTCGCACTGGGACAGGGTCCTACGAGCAGTACTTC. This chain links TRBV23-1 with TRBJ2-7, with 9 bases identical to TRBD1. TRBV23-1 is sorted into the ORF group, with uncertain function. This CDR3 has 15 amino acids. Germline trimming cut 4 bases from V and 1 base from J; bases unmatched to any gene: 5.

The V gene is TRBV19, the J gene TRBJ2-7; tentatively, D is TRBD2 (5 bases). CDR1 is LNHDA, CDR2 SQIVND, per germline (reference sequence). The CDR3 contains 15 residues. The V gene lost 3 bases and the J gene lost 1 base, with 13 bases spanning the gap. CDR3 in DNA: TGTGCCAGTAGTATGGCGGGCAGGAGGTCCTACGAGCAGTACTTC. This sequence encodes CASSMAGRRSYEQYF.

The rearrangement joins TRBV28 to TRBJ1-1; 8 positions agree with TRBD1. This CDR3 has 14 residues. The V gene end was trimmed by 6 bases and the J gene end by 8 bases; junction bases not matched to a gene: 11. The germline CDR1 and CDR2 sequences are MDHEN and SYDVKM. The DNA of the CDR3 is TGTGCCAGCAGAAGTACAGGGGGGCCCCTCGAAGCTTTCTTT. Translating it yields CASRSTGGPLEAFF.

The chain links TRBV21-1 to TRBJ1-4; the table gives TRBD1 as D, unverified against the DNA. TRBV21-1 is recorded as a pseudogene. The CDR3 runs 16 residues. CDR3 sequence: CASSKKPGHTTEKLFF. In nucleotides, the CDR3 is TGTGCCAGCAGCAAAAAGCCGGGACATACTACAGAAAAACTGTTTTTT.

The gene calls are TRBV21-1 and TRBJ2-3; TRBD2 is taken as the D call from the table, unchecked against the DNA. TRBV21-1 is classified as a pseudogene. The CDR3 contains 16 residues. The CDR3 bases are TGTGCCAGCAGCAAACTGCGGGGGCACTCCGGCGATACGCAGTATTTT. Its translation: CASSKLRGHSGDTQYF.

The rearrangement joins TRBV7-2 to TRBJ2-3, with 7 nucleotides matching TRBD1. Germline CDR1 and CDR2: SGHTA and FQGNSA. Trimming removed 4 bases from V and 1 base from J; junction bases left unmatched: 8. The CDR3 has 16 residues. This CDR3 is CASSSPEGGGTDTQYF. Written as DNA, the CDR3 is TGTGCCAGCAGCTCCCCGGAAGGGGGCGGCACAGATACGCAGTATTTT.

CDR3 sequence: CASSLGSSYTF. For the CDR3, the DNA is TGCGCCAGCAGCTTGGGCAGCAGCTACACCTTC. V is TRBV5-1 and J is TRBJ1-2, with no clear D. Germline CDR1 reads SGHRS; CDR2 reads YFSETQ. CDR3 length: 11 residues. V lost 0 bases to trimming and J lost 9 bases, with 6 bases between them.

The V and J genes are TRBV9 and TRBJ2-2; D remains unclear. The V gene lost 1 base and the J gene lost 3 bases, with 7 bases spanning the gap. The CDR3 contains 14 residues. Germline CDR1 SGDLS, CDR2 YYNGEE. CDR3 in DNA: TGTGCCAGCAGCGTATTCGGGTACACCGGGGAGCTGTTTTTT. Its protein is CASSVFGYTGELFF.

The chain recombines TRBV15 with TRBJ2-3; 15 nucleotides match TRBD2. Germline trimming cut 4 bases from V and 7 bases from J; bases unmatched to any gene: 6. The CDR3 has 16 residues. Per germline, CDR1 LNHNV and CDR2 YYDKDF (reference sequence). CDR3 coding DNA: TGTGCCACCAGCACCGGACTAGCGGGGGGGCAAAATACGCAGTATTTT. It codes for CATSTGLAGGQNTQYF.

The chain has TRBV29-1 and TRBJ2-7; 9 bases fit TRBD1. Looked up from germline, CDR1 is SQVTM and CDR2 is ANQGSEA. CDR3 length equals 12 residues. Trimming removed 7 bases from V and 6 bases from J; junction bases left unmatched: 7. The CDR3 loop is CSAGGQGGEQYF. The CDR3 DNA is TGCAGCGCCGGGGGACAGGGAGGCGAGCAGTACTTC.